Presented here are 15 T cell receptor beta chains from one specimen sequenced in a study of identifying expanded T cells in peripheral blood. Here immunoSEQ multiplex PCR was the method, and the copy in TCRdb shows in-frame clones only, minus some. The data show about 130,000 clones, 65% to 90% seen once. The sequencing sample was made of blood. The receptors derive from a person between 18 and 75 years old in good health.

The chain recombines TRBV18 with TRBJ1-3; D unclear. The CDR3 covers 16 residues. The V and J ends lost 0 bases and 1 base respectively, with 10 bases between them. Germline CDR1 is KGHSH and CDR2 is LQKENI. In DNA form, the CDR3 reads TGTGCCAGCTCACCACCGTCTATGGGTTCTGGAAACACCATATATTTT. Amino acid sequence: CASSPPSMGSGNTIYF.

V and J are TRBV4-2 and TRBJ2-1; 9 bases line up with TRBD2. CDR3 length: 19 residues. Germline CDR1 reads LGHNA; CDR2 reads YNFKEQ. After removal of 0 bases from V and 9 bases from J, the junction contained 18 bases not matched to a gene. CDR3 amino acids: CASSQDGAGGNNIGIEQFF. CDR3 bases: TGTGCCAGCAGCCAAGACGGGGCGGGAGGGAATAATATTGGCATTGAGCAGTTCTTC.

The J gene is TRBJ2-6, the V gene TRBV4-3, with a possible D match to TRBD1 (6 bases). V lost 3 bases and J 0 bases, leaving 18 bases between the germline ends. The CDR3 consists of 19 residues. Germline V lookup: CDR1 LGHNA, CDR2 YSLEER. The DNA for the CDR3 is TGCGCCAGCAGCCAGACCCAGGGGATCAGGCCCTCTGGGGCCAACGTCCTGACTTTC. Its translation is CASSQTQGIRPSGANVLTF.

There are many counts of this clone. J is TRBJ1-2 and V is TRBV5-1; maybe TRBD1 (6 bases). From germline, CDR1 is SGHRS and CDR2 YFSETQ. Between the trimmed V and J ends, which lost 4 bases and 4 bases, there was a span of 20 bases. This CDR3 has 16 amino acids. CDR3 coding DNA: TGCGCCAGCAGCCCGAAAGAACAGGGATTTGGCTATGGCTACACCTTC. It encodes CASSPKEQGFGYGYTF.

The CDR3 coding sequence is TGTGCCAGCAGCTTGGAGGCAGGGTTTCAAGAGACCCAGTACTTC. It yields the protein CASSLEAGFQETQYF. The rearrangement uses TRBV5-6 and TRBJ2-5, with D maybe TRBD1 (5 bases). This CDR3 comprises 15 residues. With 0 bases removed from V and 2 bases from J, the gap between germline ends came to 11 bases. Looked up from germline, CDR1 is SGHDT and CDR2 is YYEEEE.

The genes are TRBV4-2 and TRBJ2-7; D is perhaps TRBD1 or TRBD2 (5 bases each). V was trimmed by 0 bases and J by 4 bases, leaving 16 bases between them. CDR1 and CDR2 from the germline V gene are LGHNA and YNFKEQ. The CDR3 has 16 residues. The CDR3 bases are TGTGCCAGCAGCCAAGATCGCGACGAGGGGTTTTACGAGCAGTACTTC. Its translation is CASSQDRDEGFYEQYF.

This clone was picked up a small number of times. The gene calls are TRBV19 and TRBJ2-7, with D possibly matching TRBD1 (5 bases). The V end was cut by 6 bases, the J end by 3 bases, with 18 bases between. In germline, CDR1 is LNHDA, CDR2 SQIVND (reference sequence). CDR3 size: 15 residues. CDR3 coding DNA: TGTGCCAGTAGCAAAGTCCAGGGCCTACGCTACGAGCAGTACTTC. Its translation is CASSKVQGLRYEQYF.

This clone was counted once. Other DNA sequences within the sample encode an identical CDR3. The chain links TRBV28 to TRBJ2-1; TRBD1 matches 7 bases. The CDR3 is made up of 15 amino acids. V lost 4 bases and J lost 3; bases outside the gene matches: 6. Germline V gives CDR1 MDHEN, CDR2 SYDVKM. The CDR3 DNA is TGTGCCAGCAGTTCCTCAGGGGGAAGCTACAATGAGCAGTTCTTC. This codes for CASSSSGGSYNEQFF.

CDR3 residues: CASSVHPGTTGSGNTIYF. CDR3 coding DNA: TGTGCCAGCAGCGTACACCCTGGGACAACGGGCTCTGGAAACACCATATATTTT. The chain has TRBV9 and TRBJ1-3; tentative D call: TRBD1 (6 bases). CDR3 length: 18 residues. In germline, CDR1 is SGDLS, CDR2 YYNGEE. Trimming removed 1 base at V and 0 bases at J, with 17 bases between.

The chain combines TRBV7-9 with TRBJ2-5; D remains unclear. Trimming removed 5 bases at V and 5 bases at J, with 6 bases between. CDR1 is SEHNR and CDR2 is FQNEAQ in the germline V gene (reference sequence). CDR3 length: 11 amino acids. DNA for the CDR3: TGTGCCAGCAGCCTTCAGGAGACCCAGTACTTC. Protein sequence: CASSLQETQYF.

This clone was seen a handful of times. CDR3 amino acids: CASSLGAGDQPQHF. CDR3 nucleotides: TGCGCCAGCAGCTTGGGGGCAGGTGATCAGCCCCAGCATTTT. The chain has TRBV5-1 and TRBJ1-5; D call uncertain. This CDR3 contains 14 residues. Trimming left V 0 bases short and J 5 bases short, with 9 bases between. Germline V gene lookup returns CDR1 SGHRS and CDR2 YFSETQ.

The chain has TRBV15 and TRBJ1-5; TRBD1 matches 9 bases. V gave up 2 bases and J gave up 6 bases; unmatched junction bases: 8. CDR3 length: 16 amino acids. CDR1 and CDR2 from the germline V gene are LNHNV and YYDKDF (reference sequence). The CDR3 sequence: CATSRPGQGLAQPQHF. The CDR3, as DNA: TGTGCCACCAGCAGACCCGGACAGGGGTTGGCTCAGCCCCAGCATTTT.

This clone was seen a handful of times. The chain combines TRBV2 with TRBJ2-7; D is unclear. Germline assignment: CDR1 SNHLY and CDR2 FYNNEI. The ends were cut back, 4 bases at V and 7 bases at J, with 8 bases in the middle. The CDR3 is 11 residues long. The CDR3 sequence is CASSGMREQYF. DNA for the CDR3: TGTGCCAGCAGTGGAATGAGGGAGCAGTACTTC.

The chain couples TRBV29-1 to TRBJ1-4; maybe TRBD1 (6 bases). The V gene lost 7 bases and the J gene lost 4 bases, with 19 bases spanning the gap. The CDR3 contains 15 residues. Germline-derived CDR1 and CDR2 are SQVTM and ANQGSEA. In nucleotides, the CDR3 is TGCAGCGCCCCGGAATCCCCAGGGGTTAATGAAAAACTGTTTTTT. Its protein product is CSAPESPGVNEKLFF.

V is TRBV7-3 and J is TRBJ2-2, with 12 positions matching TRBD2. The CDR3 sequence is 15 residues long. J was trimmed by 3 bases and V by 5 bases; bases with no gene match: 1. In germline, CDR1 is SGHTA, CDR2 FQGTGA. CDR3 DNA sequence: TGTGCCAGCAGCGCTAGCGGGGGGGACACCGGGGAGCTGTTTTTT. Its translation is CASSASGGDTGELFF.